Listed below are T cell receptor beta chains from one sample, sequenced in a study of blood T cell repertoires in COVID-19. TCRdb's table, derived via immunoSEQ multiplex PCR, lists solely in-frame clones and lacks some. The repertoire holds 250,000 to 300,000 clones, with about 90% as singletons. The specimen sequenced was peripheral blood. The receptors come from a woman in her thirties or forties with acute or convalescent COVID-19. CDR3s include the opening cysteine and the closing phenylalanine or tryptophan. D genes are given only for firm matches. Rows give clone size only sometimes, using once, few, many, or a class for an expanded clone.

d_call,v_call,j_call,clone_size,cdr3_aa,cdr3_nt
-,TRBV5-1,TRBJ1-3,once,CASSLGRGSGNTIYF,TGCGCCAGCAGCTTGGGAAGGGGATCCGGAAACACCATATATTTT
-,TRBV30,TRBJ1-2,-,CAWSEGPGGYTF,TGTGCCTGGAGTGAGGGCCCGGGAGGCTACACCTTC
-,TRBV6-2/TRBV6-3,TRBJ1-2,-,CASSYDWGREASSYGYTF,TGTGCCAGCAGTTACGATTGGGGCAGGGAAGCGTCTTCTTATGGCTACACCTTC
TRBD1,TRBV19,TRBJ1-5,-,CASGETGGVGSQHF,TGTGCCAGTGGAGAAACAGGGGGAGTTGGGTCCCAGCATTTT
TRBD2,TRBV5-4,TRBJ2-3,-,CASSLSGGGTDTQYF,TGTGCCAGCAGCTTAAGCGGGGGGGGGACAGATACGCAGTATTTT
-,TRBV25-1,TRBJ1-1,-,CASSELSFGTEAFF,TGTGCCAGCAGTGAATTGTCGTTCGGCACTGAAGCTTTCTTT
-,TRBV6-4,TRBJ1-1,-,CASSVMRGSTEAFF,TGTGCCAGCAGTGTGATGAGGGGGAGCACTGAAGCTTTCTTT
TRBD1,TRBV4-1,TRBJ1-2,-,CASSRVDRGTETF,TGCGCCAGCAGCCGGGTCGACAGGGGGACGGAGACCTTC
-,TRBV5-1,TRBJ1-2,once,CASSALSGGGYGYTF,TGCGCCAGCAGCGCACTCTCGGGAGGAGGCTATGGCTACACCTTC
TRBD1,TRBV6-5,TRBJ1-2,-,CASRTGTGGTSGYTF,TGTGCCAGCAGGACCGGGACAGGGGGCACGAGTGGCTACACCTTC
-,TRBV6-4,TRBJ1-2,-,CASSGGYGYTF,TGTGCCAGCAGCGGGGGCTATGGCTACACCTTC
-,TRBV5-4,TRBJ2-3,-,CASSLRGGGDTQYF,TGTGCCAGCAGCCTGAGGGGGGGCGGAGATACGCAGTATTTT
TRBD1,TRBV5-1,TRBJ1-1,-,CASSLPRQGGNTEAFF,TGCGCCAGCAGCTTGCCCCGACAGGGGGGAAATACTGAAGCTTTCTTT
-,TRBV6-5,TRBJ2-1,-,CATSPGRGWGEQFF,TGTGCCACCTCACCTGGACGGGGGTGGGGTGAGCAGTTCTTC
TRBD2,TRBV7-6,TRBJ2-5,-,CASSLAGGETQYF,TGTGCCAGCAGCTTAGCGGGGGGGGAGACCCAGTACTTC
-,TRBV7-2,TRBJ2-2,-,CASSLWVGARTGELFF,TGTGCCAGCAGCTTATGGGTGGGGGCACGGACCGGGGAGCTGTTTTTT
-,TRBV9,TRBJ2-1,-,CASSEGSIYNEQFF,TGTGCCAGCAGCGAGGGGTCCATCTACAATGAGCAGTTCTTC
TRBD1,TRBV4-1,TRBJ1-3,-,CASGQAPGNTIYF,TGCGCCAGCGGACAGGCCCCTGGAAACACCATATATTTT
TRBD1,TRBV5-5,TRBJ1-1,-,CASSLDRVSRWEAFF,TGTGCCAGCAGCTTAGACAGGGTGAGTCGGTGGGAAGCTTTCTTT
TRBD1,TRBV15,TRBJ2-3,once,CATSRVQGPTDTQYF,TGTGCCACCAGCAGGGTACAGGGGCCCACAGATACGCAGTATTTT
-,TRBV7-8,TRBJ1-1,-,CASSLGGGTEAFF,TGTGCCAGCAGCTTAGGGGGAGGCACTGAAGCTTTCTTT
TRBD1,TRBV5-6,TRBJ1-3,-,CASSSLQGSPGNTIYF,TGTGCCAGCAGCTCGTTACAGGGGTCCCCTGGAAACACCATATATTTT
-,TRBV27,TRBJ1-2,-,CASSLGGGYGYTF,TGTGCCAGCAGTTTAGGGGGGGGCTATGGCTACACCTTC
TRBD1,TRBV7-6,TRBJ2-3,-,CASSLQPGQGSDTQYF,TGTGCCAGCAGCTTACAACCGGGACAGGGCTCAGATACGCAGTATTTT
-,TRBV12-3/TRBV12-4,TRBJ1-1,-,CASSLSAVTEAFF,TGTGCCAGCAGTTTGTCAGCGGTCACTGAAGCTTTCTTT
TRBD1,TRBV7-9,TRBJ1-2,-,CASSHRTGRGYTF,TGTGCCAGCAGCCACCGGACAGGTAGAGGCTACACCTTC
TRBD2,TRBV10-3,TRBJ2-1,-,CAISDLAGGHNEQFF,TGTGCCATCAGTGACCTAGCGGGGGGCCACAATGAGCAGTTCTTC
-,TRBV5-1,TRBJ1-1,-,CASQGRPRQVRNTEAFF,TGCGCCAGCCAAGGCAGGCCGAGACAGGTCCGGAACACTGAAGCTTTCTTT
TRBD1,TRBV5-1,TRBJ2-2,-,CASSPPDRVLAGELFF,TGCGCCAGCAGCCCTCCGGACAGGGTACTCGCCGGGGAGCTGTTTTTT
-,TRBV5-1,TRBJ1-2,-,CASSLVVFVYGYTF,TGCGCCAGCAGCTTGGTAGTGTTCGTTTATGGCTACACCTTC
TRBD1,TRBV10-3,TRBJ1-1,-,CALRDRANTEAFF,TGTGCCCTCAGAGACAGGGCTAACACTGAAGCTTTCTTT
-,TRBV5-1,TRBJ1-2,-,CASSPEGGGYTF,TGCGCCAGCAGCCCCGAGGGTGGAGGCTACACCTTC
TRBD2,TRBV30,TRBJ2-1,-,CAWSAGTSSYNEQFF,TGTGCCTGGAGTGCCGGGACTAGCTCCTACAATGAGCAGTTCTTC
TRBD1,TRBV19,TRBJ2-5,-,CASSKFYQTGGSQETQYF,TGTGCCAGTAGTAAATTTTATCAGACAGGGGGGTCCCAAGAGACCCAGTACTTC
-,TRBV24-1,TRBJ2-2,-,CATRTANTGELFF,TGTGCCACGCGGACAGCGAACACCGGGGAGCTGTTTTTT
TRBD2,TRBV11-3,TRBJ2-2,-,CASSLDGPAGGNTGELFF,TGTGCCAGCAGCTTAGATGGGCCAGCGGGGGGGAACACCGGGGAGCTGTTTTTT
-,TRBV19,TRBJ1-5,-,CASTYYHRDNGGHQPQHF,TGTGCCAGTACCTACTACCACCGGGACAACGGCGGGCATCAGCCCCAGCATTTT